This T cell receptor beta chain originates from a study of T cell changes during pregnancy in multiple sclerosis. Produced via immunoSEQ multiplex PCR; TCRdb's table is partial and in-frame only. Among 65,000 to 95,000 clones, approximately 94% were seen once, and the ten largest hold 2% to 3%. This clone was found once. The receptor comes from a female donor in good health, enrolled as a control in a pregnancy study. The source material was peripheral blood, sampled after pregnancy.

The CDR3 sequence is CASSPLAGTADYEQFF. CDR3 DNA: TGTGCCAGCTCACCGCTCGCCGGGACTGCTGACTATGAGCAGTTCTTC. V is TRBV18 and J is TRBJ2-1, with D maybe TRBD2 (6 bases). CDR3 length: 16 amino acids. CDR1 is KGHSH and CDR2 is LQKENI in the germline V gene. V shed 3 bases and J shed 8 bases, with 20 bases lying between them.